The present T cell receptor (beta chain) was sequenced within a study of blood T cell repertoires in COVID-19. CDR1 and CDR2 (germline): SGHNT, YYREEE (reference sequence). This CDR3 has 15 amino acids. Trimming took off 4 bases at V and 2 bases at J, with 12 bases between the two ends. Assay: immunoSEQ multiplex PCR; the TCRdb copy retains only in-frame clones and omits some. The repertoire holds around 81,000 clones, with approximately 80% as singletons. The specimen was peripheral blood. The V gene is TRBV5-4, the J gene TRBJ1-4, with a tentative D call TRBD1 (5 bases). The TCR originated in a man in his fifties or sixties with acute or convalescent COVID-19. CDR3 loop: CASSPRGGTNEKLFF. CDR3 coding DNA: TGTGCCAGCAGCCCGAGGGGAGGTACTAATGAAAAACTGTTTTTT.